Detailed here is one TCR beta chain. The antigen is unknown. This sample was taken from a study of long-term antiretroviral therapy in people with HIV. Trimming removed 1 base at V and 9 bases at J, with 19 bases between. This CDR3 has 16 amino acids. Per the germline V gene, CDR1 is SGHTA and CDR2 is FQGTGA. At survey level, the immunoSEQ assay was run in its v3.0 version. Per-sample TRB depth target: about 35,000-50,000 T-cell genomes. Only in-frame clones appear in the TCRdb table, and some are missing; sequencing was by immunoSEQ multiplex PCR. The top ten clones hold approximately 15% of a sample with 24,000 or so clones, approximately 80% of them seen once. Broader study findings: Blood collection from about 2003 to 2018 possibly occurred under older ART regimens.

Every donor contributed at least one pre-ART and at least two post-ART PBMC samples. The study used samples holding about 0.9-11 million cryopreserved PBMC before DNA extraction. This chain links TRBV7-3 with TRBJ2-1; D ambiguous. Sequenced material: unsorted PBMCs, taken roughly 4.5 years after starting antiretroviral therapy. The sequence was obtained from a man aged 25 to 45 with HIV. The CDR3 region has the DNA TGTGCCAGCAGCTTAATAGCCCCGACGGACGCAGGTGAGCAGTTCTTC. Translation: CASSLIAPTDAGEQFF.